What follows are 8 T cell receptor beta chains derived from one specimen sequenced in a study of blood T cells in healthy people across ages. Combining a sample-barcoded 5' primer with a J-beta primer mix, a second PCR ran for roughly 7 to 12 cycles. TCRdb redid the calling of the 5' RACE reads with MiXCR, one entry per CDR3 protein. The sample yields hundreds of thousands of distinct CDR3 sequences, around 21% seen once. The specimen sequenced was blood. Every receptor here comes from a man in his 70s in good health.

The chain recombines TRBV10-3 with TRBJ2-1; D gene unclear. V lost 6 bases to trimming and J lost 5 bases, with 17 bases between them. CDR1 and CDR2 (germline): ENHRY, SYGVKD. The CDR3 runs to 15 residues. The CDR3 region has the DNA TGTGCCATCAGGGAGACCCACGCGAACCACAATGAGCAGTTCTTC. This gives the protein CAIRETHANHNEQFF.

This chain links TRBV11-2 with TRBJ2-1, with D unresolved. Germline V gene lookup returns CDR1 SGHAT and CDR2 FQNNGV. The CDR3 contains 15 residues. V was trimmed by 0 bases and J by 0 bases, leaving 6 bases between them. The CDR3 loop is CASSLEPSSYNEQFF. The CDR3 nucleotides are TGTGCCAGCAGCTTAGAACCGAGCTCCTACAATGAGCAGTTCTTC.

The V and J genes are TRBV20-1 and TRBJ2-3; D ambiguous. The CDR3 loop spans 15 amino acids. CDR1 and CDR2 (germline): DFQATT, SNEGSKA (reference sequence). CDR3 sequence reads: CTGLTTTLSTDTQYF. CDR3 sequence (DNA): TGCACGGGTCTCACCACTACCCTTAGCACAGATACGCAGTATTTT.

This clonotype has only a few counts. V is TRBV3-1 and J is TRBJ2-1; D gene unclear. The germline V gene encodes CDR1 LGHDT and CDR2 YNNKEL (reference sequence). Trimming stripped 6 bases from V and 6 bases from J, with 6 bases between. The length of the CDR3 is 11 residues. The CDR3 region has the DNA TGTGCCAGCAGAGCCGGCAATGAGCAGTTCTTC. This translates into CASRAGNEQFF.

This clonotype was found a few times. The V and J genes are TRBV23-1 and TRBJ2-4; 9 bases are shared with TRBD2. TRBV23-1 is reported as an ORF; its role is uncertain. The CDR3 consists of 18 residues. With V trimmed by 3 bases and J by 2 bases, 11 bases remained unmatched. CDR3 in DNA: TGCGCCAGCAGTCATGGTAGCGGGAGCGGGAAGACCAAAAACATTCAGTACTTC. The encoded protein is CASSHGSGSGKTKNIQYF.

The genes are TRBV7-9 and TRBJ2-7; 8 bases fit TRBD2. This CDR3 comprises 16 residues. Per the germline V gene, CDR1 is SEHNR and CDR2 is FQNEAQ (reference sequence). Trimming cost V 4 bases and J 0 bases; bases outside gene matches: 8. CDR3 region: CASSSIPGTSSYEQYF. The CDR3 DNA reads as TGTGCCAGCAGCTCTATACCCGGGACTAGCTCCTACGAGCAGTACTTC.

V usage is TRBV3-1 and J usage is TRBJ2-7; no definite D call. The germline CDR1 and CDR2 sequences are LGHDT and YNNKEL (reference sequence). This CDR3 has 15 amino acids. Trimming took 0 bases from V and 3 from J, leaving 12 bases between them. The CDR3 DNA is TGTGCCAGCAGCCAAGAAGGGTTCGTTGGCTACGAGCAGTACTTC. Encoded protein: CASSQEGFVGYEQYF.

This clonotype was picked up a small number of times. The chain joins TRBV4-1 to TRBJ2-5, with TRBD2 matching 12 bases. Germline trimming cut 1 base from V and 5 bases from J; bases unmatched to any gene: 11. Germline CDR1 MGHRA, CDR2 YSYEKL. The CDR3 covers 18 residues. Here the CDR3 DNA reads TGCGCCAGCAGCCAAGTTCTTCTGACTAGCGGGAGTTCGGAGACCCAGTACTTC. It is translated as CASSQVLLTSGSSETQYF.